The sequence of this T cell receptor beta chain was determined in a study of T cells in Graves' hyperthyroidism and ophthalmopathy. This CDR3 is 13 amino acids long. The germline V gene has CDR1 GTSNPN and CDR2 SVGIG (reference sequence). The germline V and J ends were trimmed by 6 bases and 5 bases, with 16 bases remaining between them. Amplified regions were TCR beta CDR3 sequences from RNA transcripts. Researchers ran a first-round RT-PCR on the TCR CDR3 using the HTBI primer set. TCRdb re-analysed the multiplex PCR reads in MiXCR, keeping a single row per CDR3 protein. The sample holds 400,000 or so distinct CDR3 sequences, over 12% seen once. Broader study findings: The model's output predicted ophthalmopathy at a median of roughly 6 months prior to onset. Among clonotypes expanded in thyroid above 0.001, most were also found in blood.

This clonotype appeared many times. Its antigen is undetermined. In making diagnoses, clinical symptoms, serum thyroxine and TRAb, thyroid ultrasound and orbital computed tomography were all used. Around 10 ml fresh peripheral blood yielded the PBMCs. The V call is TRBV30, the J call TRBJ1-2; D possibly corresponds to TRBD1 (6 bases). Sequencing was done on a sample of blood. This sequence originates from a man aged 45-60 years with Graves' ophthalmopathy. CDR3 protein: CACSGGAGYGYTF. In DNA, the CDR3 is TGTGCCTGCTCCGGGGGCGCGGGGTATGGCTACACCTTC.